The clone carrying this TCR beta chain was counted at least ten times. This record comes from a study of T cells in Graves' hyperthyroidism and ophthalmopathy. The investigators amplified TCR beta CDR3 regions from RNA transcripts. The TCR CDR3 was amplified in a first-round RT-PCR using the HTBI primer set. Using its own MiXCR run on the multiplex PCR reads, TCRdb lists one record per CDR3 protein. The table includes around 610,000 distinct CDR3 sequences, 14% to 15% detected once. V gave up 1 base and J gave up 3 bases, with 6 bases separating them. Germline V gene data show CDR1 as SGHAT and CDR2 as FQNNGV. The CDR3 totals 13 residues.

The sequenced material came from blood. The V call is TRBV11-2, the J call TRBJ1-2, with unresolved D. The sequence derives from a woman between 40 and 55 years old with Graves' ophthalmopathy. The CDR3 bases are TGTGCCAGCAGCTTAGCTACGGACTATGGCTACACCTTC. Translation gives CASSLATDYGYTF.